The 24 T cell receptor beta chains listed next were all sequenced from one sample in a study of long-term antiretroviral therapy in people with HIV. Investigators performed immunoSEQ version v3.0 at survey level. TCRdb keeps only in-frame clones here, not all; method: immunoSEQ multiplex PCR. The sample includes some 25,000 clones, 80% to 85% of them seen just once. The input for sequencing was unsorted PBMCs, taken just over 4.2 years after starting antiretroviral therapy. These receptors all stem from a man under 40 with HIV.

The chain carries TRBV7-9 and TRBJ2-1, with 11 bases that match TRBD2. Per the germline V gene, CDR1 is SEHNR and CDR2 is FQNEAQ (reference sequence). V shed 6 bases and J 7 bases; nucleotides not matched to a gene: 8. This CDR3 comprises 15 residues. This chain's CDR3 is CASSFPPSGGNEQFF. The CDR3 bases are TGTGCCAGCAGTTTCCCCCCTAGCGGGGGGAATGAGCAGTTCTTC.

This chain uses TRBV4-1 with TRBJ2-1; 10 bases map to TRBD2. V shed 4 bases and J 7 bases; nucleotides not matched to a gene: 7. The CDR3 is 15 residues long. Germline assignment: CDR1 MGHRA and CDR2 YSYEKL. CDR3 sequence (DNA): TGCGCCAGCAGCCGCGCTAGCGGGAGTGGAAATGAGCAGTTCTTC. It specifies CASSRASGSGNEQFF.

This clone was recorded only once. The chain joins TRBV23-1 to TRBJ1-3; no firm D call. TRBV23-1 is an open reading frame, and its role is uncertain. The CDR3 totals 15 residues. The ends were cut back, 3 bases at V and 3 bases at J, with 12 bases in the middle. The CDR3 DNA follows: TGCGCCAGCAGTCACCCCCCAGGTGTTGGAAACACCATATATTTT. It codes for CASSHPPGVGNTIYF.

The chain employs TRBV29-1 and TRBJ1-2, with D perhaps matching TRBD1 (5 bases). V lost 3 bases and J lost 4, with 15 bases in between. The CDR3 totals 14 residues. The germline CDR1 and CDR2 sequences are SQVTM and ANQGSEA. The CDR3 loop reads CSVDLRGTVYGYTF. In DNA form, the CDR3 reads TGCAGCGTTGATCTACGGGGCACCGTCTATGGCTACACCTTC.

J is TRBJ1-2 and V is TRBV6-5; TRBD1 aligns across 9 bases. This CDR3 is built from 14 residues. Germline CDR1 is MNHEY and CDR2 is SVGAGI. The V and J ends lost 5 bases and 6 bases, in that order; junction bases with no gene match: 7. As DNA, the CDR3 is TGTGCCAGCAGTGACCCGGGACAGGGTGATGGCTACACCTTC. Encoded protein: CASSDPGQGDGYTF.

The V call is TRBV7-9, the J call TRBJ1-3; no definite D call. The CDR3 consists of 14 residues. Trimming removed 2 bases from V and 4 bases from J, with 9 bases in between. Germline CDR1 and CDR2: SEHNR and FQNEAQ (reference sequence). The CDR3 DNA reads as TGTGCCAGCAGCTTATCGGCAGTAGGAAACACCATATATTTT. Protein sequence: CASSLSAVGNTIYF.

Only one count was recorded for this clone. This rearrangement joins TRBV5-4 to TRBJ2-2; D ambiguous. From germline, CDR1 is SGHNT and CDR2 YYREEE (reference sequence). Deletions cut 2 bases from V and 5 bases from J, with 4 bases between. The CDR3 covers 12 residues. CDR3 loop: CASSFETGELFF. Written as DNA, the CDR3 is TGTGCCAGCAGCTTTGAGACCGGGGAGCTGTTTTTT.

Concerning this clone: This sample also contains other DNA sequences that code for the same CDR3. The chain links TRBV5-1 to TRBJ2-7; D perhaps matches TRBD1 (6 bases). V lost 1 base and J lost 1, with 6 bases in between. This CDR3 spans 13 amino acids. Germline values: CDR1 SGHRS, CDR2 YFSETQ. CDR3 sequence (DNA): TGCGCCAGCAGCTTGACAGGGTCCTACGAGCAGTACTTC. Translating it yields CASSLTGSYEQYF.

CDR3 loop: CASSLTGAFSPLHF. The CDR3, as DNA: TGTGCCAGCAGTTTAACAGGCGCCTTCTCACCCCTCCACTTT. The J gene is TRBJ1-6, the V gene TRBV27; possibly TRBD1 for D (5 bases). Trimming took off 2 bases at V and 10 bases at J, with 12 bases between the two ends. Germline values: CDR1 MNHEY, CDR2 SMNVEV (reference sequence). The length of the CDR3 is 14 residues.

This chain links TRBV6-1 with TRBJ2-7, with TRBD1 identical over 8 bases. The length of the CDR3 is 13 residues. Germline V gene lookup returns CDR1 MNHNS and CDR2 SASEGT. The trim removed 9 bases at V and 3 bases at J, leaving 7 bases unmatched. The CDR3 is CASTVDRGYEQYF. Here the CDR3 DNA reads TGTGCCAGTACGGTTGACAGGGGCTACGAGCAGTACTTC.

The sample holds one count of this clone. The J gene is TRBJ1-2, the V gene TRBV13; the D gene is possibly TRBD1 (6 bases). Trimming cost V 5 bases and J 6 bases, with 13 bases left between them. The CDR3 totals 13 residues. Germline V CDR1 and CDR2: PRHDT, FYEKMQ (reference sequence). CDR3 sequence (DNA): TGTGCCAGCAGCGGCCGGGGGGGGCATGGCTACACCTTC. It is translated as CASSGRGGHGYTF.

The chain links TRBV6-5 to TRBJ2-7; TRBD2 agrees at 12 bases. Looked up from germline, CDR1 is MNHEY and CDR2 is SVGAGI. The CDR3 has 16 amino acids. Trimming took 2 bases from V and 3 from J; bases not matched to a gene: 5. CDR3 in DNA: TGTGCCAGCAGTTACCGACTAGCGGGGGAGTACTACGAGCAGTACTTC. Encoded protein: CASSYRLAGEYYEQYF.

V is TRBV5-1 and J is TRBJ2-7, with TRBD2 as a possible D gene (6 bases). V was trimmed by 3 bases and J by 5 bases, leaving 18 bases between them. CDR3 length: 15 residues. Germline V gene lookup returns CDR1 SGHRS and CDR2 YFSETQ. The DNA for the CDR3 is TGCGCCAGCAGCTCCGGAGGGGCAGGGAGCCACGAGCAGTACTTC. It is translated as CASSSGGAGSHEQYF.

This chain joins TRBV6-4 and TRBJ2-6; D not resolved. The CDR3 extends over 16 amino acids. From germline, CDR1 is MRHNA and CDR2 SNTAGT. V shed 2 bases and J shed 0 bases, with 8 bases lying between them. The CDR3: CASSDGQISGANVLTF. CDR3 nucleotides: TGTGCCAGCAGTGACGGTCAGATCTCTGGGGCCAACGTCCTGACTTTC.

The chain carries TRBV28 and TRBJ1-2; 7 nucleotides line up with TRBD1. J lost 1 base, V lost 1 base, and 3 bases had no gene match. The CDR3 totals 15 residues. Germline V gene data show CDR1 as MDHEN and CDR2 as SYDVKM. The CDR3 coding sequence is TGTGCCAGCAGTTTATCGGGACAGCTTAACTATGGCTACACCTTC. Translated, it gives CASSLSGQLNYGYTF.

This chain uses TRBV7-2 with TRBJ2-3; D is uncertain. Germline V CDR1 and CDR2: SGHTA, FQGNSA. This CDR3 has 16 residues. V shed 2 bases and J shed 2 bases, with 14 bases lying between them. In nucleotides, the CDR3 is TGTGCCAGCAGCTTAAGGGAAGCACAGTCCACAGATACGCAGTATTTT. Residues: CASSLREAQSTDTQYF.

The chain links TRBV7-2 to TRBJ1-2; perhaps TRBD1 as D (5 bases). V lost 5 bases to trimming and J lost 4 bases, with 23 bases between them. CDR1 is SGHTA and CDR2 is FQGNSA in the germline V gene. The length of the CDR3 is 17 residues. CDR3 in amino acids: CASSPGGVIKGGYGYTF. The CDR3 DNA follows: TGTGCCAGCAGCCCGGGGGGGGTTATAAAAGGCGGCTATGGCTACACCTTC.

This clone was seen once. The J gene is TRBJ1-1, the V gene TRBV20-1; D uncertain. V lost 1 base, J lost 8 bases, and 5 bases lay in between. This CDR3 is 10 amino acids long. Germline V gene sequence: CDR1 DFQATT, CDR2 SNEGSKA (reference sequence). The DNA of the CDR3 is TGCAGTGCTAGAGGTTCCGAAGCTTTCTTT. Translation: CSARGSEAFF.

This clone was found a few times. The chain joins TRBV29-1 to TRBJ1-1; D gene ambiguous. Germline V gene sequence: CDR1 SQVTM, CDR2 ANQGSEA. CDR3 length equals 9 residues. The V end lost 3 bases, the J end lost 7 bases, and 3 bases lay between the germline ends. CDR3 sequence (DNA): TGCAGCGTTGACCGTGAAGCTTTCTTT. Its protein is CSVDREAFF. The whole variable domain, remainder taken from reference TRBV29-1 and TRBJ1-1, is SAVISQKPSRDICQRGTSLTIQCQVDSQVTMMFWYRQQPGQSLTLIATANQGSEATYESGFVIDKFPISRPNLTFSTLTVSNMSPEDSSIYLCSVDREAFFGQGTRLTVV.

The CDR3 DNA follows: TGTGCCAGCAGCAGGGACGTCGGACAAGAGACCCAGTACTTC. It specifies CASSRDVGQETQYF. The chain joins TRBV11-2 to TRBJ2-5; D may be TRBD1 or TRBD2 (5 bases each). CDR1 and CDR2 (germline): SGHAT, FQNNGV. The CDR3 length is 14 residues. Deletions cut 5 bases from V and 2 bases from J, with 12 bases between. The full variable domain, rest sourced from reference TRBV11-2 and TRBJ2-5, is EAGVAQSPRYKIIEKRQSVAFWCNPISGHATLYWYQQILGQGPKLLIQFQNNGVVDDSQLPKDRFSAERLKGVDSTLKIQPAKLEDSAVYLCASSRDVGQETQYFGPGTRLLVL.

This chain uses TRBV23-1 with TRBJ1-2, with D unclear. TRBV23-1 is an open reading frame whose function is uncertain. The V end was cut by 4 bases, the J end by 4 bases, with 10 bases between. The CDR3 spans 13 residues. CDR3 nucleotide sequence: TGCGCCAGCAGTCTTTACGAGGGCTATGGCTACACCTTC. Amino acid sequence: CASSLYEGYGYTF.

This chain links TRBV18 with TRBJ2-6; the D is unclear. V was clipped by 2 bases and J by 2 bases, with 7 bases between them. Germline-derived CDR1 and CDR2 are KGHSH and LQKENI. CDR3 length: 15 residues. CDR3 nucleotides: TGTGCCAGCTCACCAAGTCAGGCTGGGGCCAACGTCCTGACTTTC. Translation gives CASSPSQAGANVLTF.

V and J are TRBV30 and TRBJ1-3, with a weak D call TRBD1 (6 bases). CDR1 is GTSNPN and CDR2 is SVGIG in the germline V gene (reference sequence). The length of the CDR3 is 14 residues. Trimming took 5 bases from V and 4 from J, leaving 15 bases between them. The CDR3 sequence is CAWERGLRGNTIYF. Written as DNA, the CDR3 is TGTGCCTGGGAGCGGGGGCTAAGGGGAAACACCATATATTTT.

The chain joins TRBV29-1 to TRBJ1-2; D is ambiguous. The CDR3 has 12 amino acids. Germline CDR1 is SQVTM and CDR2 is ANQGSEA. The V end lost 6 bases, the J end lost 0 bases, and 8 bases lay between the germline ends. DNA for the CDR3: TGCAGCGTCAGTAAAGCTAACTATGGCTACACCTTC. Translating it yields CSVSKANYGYTF.